A selection of T cell receptor beta chains follows, all from one sample in a study of shared clonotypes between healthy human individuals. Clones were read by immunoSEQ multiplex PCR, and TCRdb kept only the in-frame ones, dropping some. Of 2 million to 2.5 million clones in the sample, over 85% are singletons; the top ten hold under 0.45%. Sample: naive CD4+ T cells from PBMCs. These receptor sequences come from a man in his late teens or twenties in good health. Some clones in this sample may be carry-over from other donors' samples. The CDR3 runs from the conserved cysteine through the conserved F or W. A D gene is named only where the DNA matches it firmly. Some rows mark clone size as missing; the rest say once, few, many or name a class of expanded clone.

clone size	V gene	D gene	J gene	CDR3 DNA	CDR3 protein
-	TRBV5-4	TRBD2	TRBJ2-7	TGTGCCAGCAGCTTGGGGCGGGAGTACCACTACGAGCAGTACTTC	CASSLGREYHYEQYF
-	TRBV5-1	-	TRBJ2-3	TGCGCCAGCAGCTTAATGCCGGGCCCAGATACGCAGTATTTT	CASSLMPGPDTQYF
-	TRBV7-2	-	TRBJ2-5	TGTGCCAGCAGCTTATCCCCCCCCCAAGAGACCCAGTACTTC	CASSLSPPQETQYF
-	TRBV4-1	-	TRBJ1-1	TGCGCCAGCAGCCAAGATTTCGGGGGGAGCAGGGGACAGAACACTGAAGCTTTCTTT	CASSQDFGGSRGQNTEAFF
-	TRBV7-9	-	TRBJ2-7	TGTGCCAGCAGCTTTCGGGACGGGCCCTACGAGCAGTACTTC	CASSFRDGPYEQYF
-	TRBV4-3	TRBD1	TRBJ1-1	TGCGCCAGCAGCCGGGGACAGGGGAACACTGAAGCTTTCTTT	CASSRGQGNTEAFF
-	TRBV7-2	-	TRBJ1-2	TGTGCCAGCAGCCCGTCGGGGGAGCACACCTTC	CASSPSGEHTF
-	TRBV10-3	-	TRBJ1-2	TGTGCCATCAGACCCTCTATGACAGTAGACTACACCTTC	CAIRPSMTVDYTF
-	TRBV6-1	-	TRBJ2-7	TGTGCCAGCAGCGCCGGAGAGGGAGAGCAGTACTTC	CASSAGEGEQYF
-	TRBV6-4	TRBD1	TRBJ1-2	TGTGCCAGCAGCCCGGGACAGGGCGTGTATGGCTACACCTTC	CASSPGQGVYGYTF
-	TRBV7-9	-	TRBJ1-3	TGTGCCAGCAGCCCTGACAGATTCGGAAACACCATATATTTT	CASSPDRFGNTIYF
-	TRBV9	-	TRBJ2-3	TGTGCCAGCAGCACCCGGACTTACACAGATACGCAGTATTTT	CASSTRTYTDTQYF
-	TRBV6-5	-	TRBJ1-1	TGTGCCAGCAGTAACCTGGGGGGAAGGAACACTGAAGCTTTCTTT	CASSNLGGRNTEAFF
-	TRBV5-4	-	TRBJ1-4	TGTGCCAGCAGCTTGTATGGCAGGGTTGATAATGAAAAACTGTTTTTT	CASSLYGRVDNEKLFF
-	TRBV7-9	-	TRBJ2-3	TGTGCCAGCAGCTTAATTACAAGCACAGATACGCAGTATTTT	CASSLITSTDTQYF
-	TRBV19	-	TRBJ2-1	TGTGCCAGTAGTATAGGTAGCGGAGAATACAATGAGCAGTTCTTC	CASSIGSGEYNEQFF
-	TRBV30	-	TRBJ2-7	TGTGCCTGGAGTGTACGAGGGGGGAGGGCTGACCAGTACTTC	CAWSVRGGRADQYF
-	TRBV28	-	TRBJ1-2	TGTGCCAGCAGTTTTCAGGGTAGCTATGGCTACACCTTC	CASSFQGSYGYTF
-	TRBV28	-	TRBJ2-7	TGTGCCAGCAGTGGGGGGGCCACTAGCTCCTACGAGCAGTACTTC	CASSGGATSSYEQYF
once	TRBV28	TRBD1	TRBJ1-1	TGTGCCAGCGGACGGACAGGGTGGCGGGATGAAGCTTTCTTT	CASGRTGWRDEAFF
-	TRBV27	TRBD2	TRBJ2-1	TGTGCCAGCATGATGCCAGGGAGGGATGAGCAGTTCTTC	CASMMPGRDEQFF
-	TRBV10-3	-	TRBJ2-2	TGTGCCATCAGTGAGTCGCAGGCCGGGGGCGCGAACACCGGGGAGCTGTTTTTT	CAISESQAGGANTGELFF
-	TRBV29-1	-	TRBJ2-6	TGCAGCGTTGAGTGGACAGAGGAAAACGTCCTGACTTTC	CSVEWTEENVLTF
few	TRBV7-2	-	TRBJ1-5	TGTGCCAGCAGCCCCCTCTTCGGGCCCCAGCATTTT	CASSPLFGPQHF
-	TRBV27	TRBD1	TRBJ1-2	TGTGCCAGCAGTCCCCGACAGGGCTTAGCTGGCTACACCTTC	CASSPRQGLAGYTF
-	TRBV7-3	-	TRBJ2-3	TGTGCCAGCAGCCCTTCTAGGCCGGGGACAGATACGCAGTATTTT	CASSPSRPGTDTQYF
-	TRBV11-2	TRBD2	TRBJ2-3	TGTGCCAGCAGCTCGAACCCCCAGACTAGCGGTAGTATAAGGACTACGCAGTATTTT	CASSSNPQTSGSIRTTQYF
-	TRBV7-8	-	TRBJ2-1	TGTGCCAGCAGCTTTATAGGTAATGAGCAGTTCTTC	CASSFIGNEQFF
-	TRBV5-1	-	TRBJ2-7	TGCGCCAGCAGCTTGGATGTATCCTACGAGCAGTACTTC	CASSLDVSYEQYF
once	TRBV28	TRBD1	TRBJ1-5	TGTGCCAGCACCTTCCGGGACAGGGTGGTTCAGCCCCAGCATTTT	CASTFRDRVVQPQHF
-	TRBV19	-	TRBJ2-1	TGTGCCAGTAGTATATCTTCAGGGAGAAATGAGCAGTTCTTC	CASSISSGRNEQFF
-	TRBV7-9	TRBD1	TRBJ1-5	TGTGCCAGCAGCAAGGCCCCGGGACAGGGGGAAAACGACCAGCCCCAGCATTTT	CASSKAPGQGENDQPQHF
once	TRBV5-1	-	TRBJ2-5	TGCGCCAGCAGCTTTGGTATCCAAGAGACCCAGTACTTC	CASSFGIQETQYF
once	TRBV7-9	TRBD1	TRBJ1-1	TGTGCCAGCAGCTCAGGGACAGGAGACACTGAAGCTTTCTTT	CASSSGTGDTEAFF
-	TRBV7-2	-	TRBJ2-7	TGTGCCAGCAGCTTAGAAGCGGCGGGACCCTACGAGCAGTACTTC	CASSLEAAGPYEQYF
-	TRBV28	-	TRBJ2-1	TGTGCCAGCAGAGCGCGCAATGAGCAGTTCTTC	CASRARNEQFF
-	TRBV2	-	TRBJ1-5	TGTGCCAGCAGTGAACGGACAGTCAATCAGCCCCAGCATTTT	CASSERTVNQPQHF
-	TRBV4-1	TRBD1	TRBJ1-2	TGCGCCAGCAGCCAACACCGGGACAGGGGCGGCTACACCTTC	CASSQHRDRGGYTF
-	TRBV4-2	-	TRBJ1-2	TGTGCCAGCAGCCAAGATATTAGGGAGGGCGGCTACACCTTC	CASSQDIREGGYTF
-	TRBV7-2	-	TRBJ2-7	TGTGCCAGCAGCTTAGATGGGGTCGGACGCTACGAGCAGTACTTC	CASSLDGVGRYEQYF
-	TRBV5-1	TRBD2	TRBJ2-5	TGCGCCAGCAGGAGGGGACTAGCGGGAGGTCCGGAGACCCAGTACTTC	CASRRGLAGGPETQYF
-	TRBV11-2	-	TRBJ1-5	TGTGCCAGCAGCCAGGTCGGAATTAATCAGCCCCAGCATTTT	CASSQVGINQPQHF
once	TRBV29-1	-	TRBJ2-3	TGCAGCGTAAACCCCCCGGCCACAGATACGCAGTATTTT	CSVNPPATDTQYF
once	TRBV7-3	-	TRBJ2-1	TGTGCCAGCAGCTCGCTGGGTAGCGGCAATTTACAGTTCTTC	CASSSLGSGNLQFF
-	TRBV5-1	TRBD1	TRBJ2-5	TGCGCCAGCAGCTTACCATCAAGACAGGGGGCAGAGACCCAGTACTTC	CASSLPSRQGAETQYF
-	TRBV6-5	-	TRBJ1-5	TGTGCCAGCACGAGGGTAGGCAATCAGCCCCAGCATTTT	CASTRVGNQPQHF
-	TRBV11-2	TRBD2	TRBJ2-2	TGTGCCAGCAGACCGACTAGCGGAGGCGGGGAGCTGTTTTTT	CASRPTSGGGELFF
-	TRBV7-2	TRBD1	TRBJ1-2	TGTGCCAGCAGCTCCCTACGGGCCTTGGACAGGGACGACTATGGCTACACCTTC	CASSSLRALDRDDYGYTF
-	TRBV5-1	TRBD1	TRBJ2-3	TGCGCCAGCAGCTGGGGGACAGGGGGAAGTACAGATACGCAGTATTTT	CASSWGTGGSTDTQYF
once	TRBV5-1	TRBD2	TRBJ2-1	TGCGCCAGCAGCCTGACTAGCGGGAGTCTCAATGAGCAGTTCTTC	CASSLTSGSLNEQFF
-	TRBV7-9	-	TRBJ1-3	TGTGCCAGCAGCTTAGGCCGTGGAAACACCATATATTTT	CASSLGRGNTIYF
-	TRBV7-2	TRBD2	TRBJ2-3	TGTGCCAGCAGCTCCCGGGCTAGCGGGGCAGATACGCAGTATTTT	CASSSRASGADTQYF
-	TRBV19	-	TRBJ2-5	TGTGCCAGTAGGGGCGGCGATGCAATGGGAGAGACCCAGTACTTC	CASRGGDAMGETQYF
-	TRBV4-3	-	TRBJ2-2	TGCGCCAGCAGCCAAGTCTCCCCCGGGGAGCTGTTTTTT	CASSQVSPGELFF
-	TRBV18	-	TRBJ2-4	TGTGCCAGCTCACCAATAACCGGGACTCCCACGCCTGGGCTGGCCAAAAACATTCAGTACTTC	CASSPITGTPTPGLAKNIQYF
-	TRBV28	-	TRBJ1-2	TGTGCCAGCAGCCTTTGGCCAGGTGGGGGATTCTATGGCTACACCTTC	CASSLWPGGGFYGYTF
-	TRBV10-1	-	TRBJ2-7	TGCGCCAGCAGTGGAAACCACTTCCGCCATGGCAGGGTCTACGAGCAGTACTTC	CASSGNHFRHGRVYEQYF
-	TRBV28	TRBD1	TRBJ2-5	TGTGCCAGCAGCTTGGGATTCGGGACAGTCCAAGAGACCCAGTACTTC	CASSLGFGTVQETQYF
-	TRBV7-2	-	TRBJ1-2	TGTGCCAGCAGCTTAGCCAGAGGGGGCTACACCTTC	CASSLARGGYTF